This T cell receptor (beta chain) was identified during a study of T cell responses to AZD1222 COVID-19 vaccine. Germline values: CDR1 SGHAT, CDR2 FQDESV (reference sequence). This CDR3 spans 12 amino acids. Trimming stripped 5 bases from V and 4 bases from J, with 9 bases between. This table comes from immunoSEQ multiplex PCR, and its TCRdb copy is limited to in-frame clones, with some not included. The sample lists 150,000 to 200,000 clones, around 87% occurring once. Points on this clone: Antigen specificity is unknown.

Findings of the study overall: White British ancestry dominated among donors, who included more females, and clonal diversity was possibly underestimated. The repertoires were collected only after the peak T cell response.

This receptor was identified in an adult in good health. The chain links TRBV11-1 to TRBJ2-7; possibly TRBD1 for D (6 bases). The material sequenced was peripheral blood, taken on day 0 of MenACWY control vaccination. This CDR3 reads CASSGQLYEQYF. DNA of the CDR3: TGTGCCAGCAGCGGACAGCTTTACGAGCAGTACTTC.